The rows below give T cell receptor beta chains drawn from one sample of a study of patients and donors after allogeneic stem cell transplantation. One entry per CDR3 protein results from TCRdb running MiXCR on the RT-PCR reads. The repertoire holds about a million distinct CDR3 sequences, with roughly 18% as singletons. Sequencing was performed on blood, either unsorted or a sorted T cell fraction (not recorded which). Receptors originate from a human donor who was either an allogeneic HSCT recipient or a stem cell or donor lymphocyte infusion donor (not recorded which). It is not recorded whose cells these are; they may come from a transplant donor. Each CDR3 is given with its conserved first and last residue. D genes are given only for firm matches.

J | D | V | CDR3
TRBJ1-2 | . | TRBV10-3 | CAVGVKGGLGYTF
TRBJ1-5 | . | TRBV12-3/TRBV12-4 | CASSSRMGPQHF
TRBJ1-6 | . | TRBV5-1 | CASSLDSVAQGNSPLHF
TRBJ1-2 | . | TRBV12-3/TRBV12-4 | CASSGTGGSYGYTF
TRBJ2-3 | . | TRBV27 | CASSLYSGAEIRTQYF
TRBJ1-2 | . | TRBV27 | CASSLKPRGRAGGGYTF
TRBJ1-2 | . | TRBV10-3 | CASTETAIKVF
TRBJ2-1 | TRBD1 | TRBV11-2 | CASSLFRDRGISSYNEQFF
TRBJ2-6 | . | TRBV27 | CASSSRGPAGANVLTF
TRBJ2-5 | . | TRBV7-9 | CASSLGLVPQETQYF
TRBJ1-1 | TRBD1 | TRBV9 | CASSASRMGQGMNTEAFF
TRBJ1-1 | . | TRBV18 | CASSPPAGLDTEAFF
TRBJ2-4 | . | TRBV20-1 | CSARGGLNIQYF
TRBJ1-2 | . | TRBV28 | CASSFSSYGYTF
TRBJ2-7 | TRBD2 | TRBV30 | CAWVLAGGPSYEQYF
TRBJ1-5 | . | TRBV6-5 | CASSWWQGIDQPQHF
TRBJ2-5 | . | TRBV6-1 | CASSEGAGARETQYF
TRBJ2-5 | TRBD2 | TRBV12-3/TRBV12-4 | CASRLAGGTETQYF
TRBJ1-4 | TRBD1 | TRBV7-2 | CASSLVGLWTGGEKLFF
TRBJ2-7 | TRBD2 | TRBV3-1 | CASSAGWRREKYEQYF
TRBJ2-3 | . | TRBV29-1 | CSLLKGSTDTQYF
TRBJ1-4 | . | TRBV7-9 | CASSPRTATTNEKLFF
TRBJ1-5 | . | TRBV11-2 | CASSSGGTGQPQHF
TRBJ2-3 | . | TRBV7-9 | CASTLADTQPGDTQYF
TRBJ1-6 | . | TRBV11-2 | CASSFEGDSPLHF
TRBJ2-2 | . | TRBV6-2/TRBV6-3 | CASSYKGELFF
TRBJ2-3 | TRBD1 | TRBV9 | CASSEWDRTTDTQYF
TRBJ2-7 | . | TRBV5-1 | CASRISAFSYEQYF
TRBJ2-1 | . | TRBV12-3/TRBV12-4 | CASSTYGTEQFF
TRBJ2-7 | . | TRBV12-5 | CASGPTSGASYEQYF